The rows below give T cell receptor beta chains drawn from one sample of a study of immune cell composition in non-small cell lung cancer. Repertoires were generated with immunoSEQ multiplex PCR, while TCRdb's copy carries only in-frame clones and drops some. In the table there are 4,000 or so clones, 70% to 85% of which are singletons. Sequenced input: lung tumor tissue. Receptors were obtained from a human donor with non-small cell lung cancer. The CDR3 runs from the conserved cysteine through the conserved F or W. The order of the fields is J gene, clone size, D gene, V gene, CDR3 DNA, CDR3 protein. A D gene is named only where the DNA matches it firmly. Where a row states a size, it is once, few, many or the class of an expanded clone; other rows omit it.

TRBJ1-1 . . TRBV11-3 TGTGCCAGCAGCTTAGATCGGGGAGCAGGTGAAGCTTTCTTT CASSLDRGAGEAFF
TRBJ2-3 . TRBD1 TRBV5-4 TGTGCCAGCAGCCCAGGACAGGGACCCACAGATACGCAGTATTTT CASSPGQGPTDTQYF
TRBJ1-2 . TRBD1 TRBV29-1 TGCAGCGTTGAGGGACAGGGGGGAGTAGGAGGCTACACCTTC CSVEGQGGVGGYTF
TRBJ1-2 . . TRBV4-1 TGCGCCAGCAGCCAAGCCAGGGGTGGCTATGGCTACACCTTC CASSQARGGYGYTF
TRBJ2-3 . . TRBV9 TGTGCCAGCAGCGTAGCTGACAGGCTCACAGATACGCAGTATTTT CASSVADRLTDTQYF
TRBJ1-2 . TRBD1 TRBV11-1 TGTGCCAGCAGCCCCGCAGGGGGCTCTAACTATGGCTACACCTTC CASSPAGGSNYGYTF
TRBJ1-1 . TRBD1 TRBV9 TGTGCCGGCACCGGGACAGGGGACACTGAAGCTTTCTTT CAGTGTGDTEAFF
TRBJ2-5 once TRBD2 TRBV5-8 TGTGCCAGCAGCTTGGGGACTAGCGATGGCCAAGAGACCCAGTACTTC CASSLGTSDGQETQYF
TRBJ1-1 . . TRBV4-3 TGCGCCAGCAGCCAACATTTTTTTTCGAACACTGAAGCTTTCTTT CASSQHFFSNTEAFF
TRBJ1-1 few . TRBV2 TGTGCCAGCTTGCGGGACGGTGGCACTGAAGCTTTCTTT CASLRDGGTEAFF
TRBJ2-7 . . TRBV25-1 TGTGCCAGCAGTGGGTACGGAGACGAGCAGTACTTC CASSGYGDEQYF
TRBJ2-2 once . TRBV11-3 TGTGCCAGCAGCCCAACGTGGGAGACCGGGGAGCTGTTTTTT CASSPTWETGELFF
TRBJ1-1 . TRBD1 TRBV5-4 TGTGCCAGCAGCTTGCGGACAGGGAACACTGAAGCTTTCTTT CASSLRTGNTEAFF
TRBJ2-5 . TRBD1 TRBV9 TGTGCCAGCAGCGGTGGACAGGGAGTGACCCAGTACTTC CASSGGQGVTQYF
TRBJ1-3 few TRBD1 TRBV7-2 TGTGCCAGCAGCCGTTCAGGGGGCGCGGGAAACACCATATATTTT CASSRSGGAGNTIYF
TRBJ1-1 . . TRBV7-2 TGTGCCAGCAGCCCAGGGTTACCGAACACTGAAGCTTTCTTT CASSPGLPNTEAFF
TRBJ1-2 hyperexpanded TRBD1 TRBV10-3 TGTGCCATCAGTGACAGGGGGCGTAGCTATGGCTACACCTTC CAISDRGRSYGYTF
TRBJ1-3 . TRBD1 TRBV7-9 TGTGCCAGCAGCCTTAGGTCGACAGGGGCCAATTCGGGAAACACCATATATTTT CASSLRSTGANSGNTIYF
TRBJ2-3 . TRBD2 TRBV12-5 TGTGCTAGTGGTTTGATAACTAGCGGGGGCCCTTCCCGTTTCAATACGCAGTATTTT CASGLITSGGPSRFNTQYF
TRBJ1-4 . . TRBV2 TGTGCCAGCAACGAGCGGGGGACTCTCGGAGGTGAAAAACTGTTTTTT CASNERGTLGGEKLFF